These 10 T cell receptor beta chains share one sample of origin, sequenced in a study of monozygotic twins with inflammatory bowel disease. No DNA is given; TCRdb re-called the 5' RACE reads and lists each CDR3 protein once. This table lists fewer than 450,000 distinct CDR3 sequences. Material: blood. The receptor set was obtained from a human donor with ulcerative colitis or Crohn's disease, or a healthy co-twin of an affected twin (not recorded which).

J is TRBJ1-5 and V is TRBV3-1; there is no DNA to check the TCRdb D call of TRBD1. Germline V gives CDR1 LGHDT, CDR2 YNNKEL (reference sequence). The CDR3 totals 15 residues. CDR3 loop: CASSRRRDSNQPQHF.

The chain uses TRBV20-1 and TRBJ1-2; as DNA is missing, the TRBD1 call by TCRdb cannot be tested. Germline V CDR1 and CDR2: DFQATT, SNEGSKA (reference sequence). This CDR3 is 14 amino acids long. CDR3 loop: CSARDPRVGDGYTF.

The chain has TRBV4-1 and TRBJ2-7. Germline V gene data show CDR1 as MGHRA and CDR2 as YSYEKL. The CDR3 has 14 residues. CDR3 sequence: CASSHGQETYEQYF.

The genes are TRBV15 and TRBJ2-3; TCRdb's assignment of TRBD1 cannot be checked, as there is no DNA. This CDR3 contains 16 residues. The germline V gene encodes CDR1 LNHNV and CDR2 YYDKDF (reference sequence). The CDR3 loop reads CATSRNDRGHADTQYF. Based on the CDR3 plus reference TRBV15 and TRBJ2-3, the full variable domain is DAMVIQNPRYQVTQFGKPVTLSCSQTLNHNVMYWYQQKSSQAPKLLFHYYDKDFNNEADTPDNFQSRRPNTSFCFLDIRSPGLGDTAMYLCATSRNDRGHADTQYFGPGTRLTVL.

V is TRBV13 and J is TRBJ2-7; without DNA, the TCRdb call of TRBD2 cannot be checked. Germline assignment: CDR1 PRHDT and CDR2 FYEKMQ (reference sequence). CDR3 length: 16 residues. The CDR3 loop is CASSFKTSGGVSEQYF.

V usage is TRBV12-3 or TRBV12-4 and J usage is TRBJ2-3; TCRdb returns TRBD1, unconfirmable since there is no DNA. This CDR3 is 15 amino acids long. This CDR3 is CASRGMGGATDTQYF.

The chain combines TRBV4-2 with TRBJ2-3; TCRdb's D gene call, TRBD1, goes unchecked for lack of DNA. The CDR3 runs to 17 residues. The V gene's germline CDR1 is LGHNA and CDR2 YNFKEQ. CDR3: CASSQLLGQGGTDTQYF.

The J gene is TRBJ2-7, the V gene TRBV11-2. The CDR3 loop spans 14 amino acids. CDR1 SGHAT and CDR2 FQNNGV come from the germline V gene. CDR3 sequence reads: CASSVGQDSYEQYF.

This rearrangement joins TRBV6-5 to TRBJ1-2; TCRdb selects TRBD1, and the lack of DNA leaves this call unchecked. The CDR3 runs 12 residues. The germline CDR1 and CDR2 sequences are MNHEY and SVGAGI. This chain's CDR3 is CASTFGAGGYTF.

The chain combines TRBV7-9 with TRBJ2-2; the TCRdb D gene call, TRBD2, has no DNA to confirm it. Germline CDR1 SEHNR, CDR2 FQNEAQ (reference sequence). The CDR3 is made up of 15 amino acids. CDR3 protein: CASSGGGSNTGELFF.